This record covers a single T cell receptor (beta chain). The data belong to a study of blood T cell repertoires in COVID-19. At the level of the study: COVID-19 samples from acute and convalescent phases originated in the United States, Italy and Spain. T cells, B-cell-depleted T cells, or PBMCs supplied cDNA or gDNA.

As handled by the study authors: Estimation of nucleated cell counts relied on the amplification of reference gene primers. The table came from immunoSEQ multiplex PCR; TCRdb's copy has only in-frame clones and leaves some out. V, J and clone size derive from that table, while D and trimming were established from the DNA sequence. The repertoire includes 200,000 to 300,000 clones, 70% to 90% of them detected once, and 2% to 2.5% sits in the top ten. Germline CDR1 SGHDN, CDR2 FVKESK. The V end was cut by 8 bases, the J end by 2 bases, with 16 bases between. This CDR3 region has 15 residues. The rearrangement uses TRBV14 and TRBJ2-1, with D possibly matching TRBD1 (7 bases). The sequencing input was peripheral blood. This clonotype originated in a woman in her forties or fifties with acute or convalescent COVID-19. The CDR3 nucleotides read TGTGCCAGCGCCAGGGGGGTCCTTACCTACAATGAGCAGTTCTTC. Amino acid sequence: CASARGVLTYNEQFF.